A single sample gave rise to the 9 T cell receptor beta chains below, sequenced in a study of identical twins. From the 5' RACE reads, TCRdb called clonotypes with MiXCR, one entry per CDR3 protein. This table has some 500,000 distinct CDR3 sequences, 11% to 15% appearing once. The same sample was also used in a study of yellow fever vaccine responses in identical twins.

Material: CD4+ T cells sorted from blood. These receptors were taken from a woman younger than 30 in good health.

This clonotype was observed a few times. The rearrangement joins TRBV2 to TRBJ2-1, with TRBD2 as a possible D gene (5 bases). CDR3 length: 14 residues. The germline V and J ends were trimmed by 0 bases and 7 bases, with 10 bases remaining between them. CDR1 is SNHLY, CDR2 FYNNEI, per germline. In DNA, the CDR3 is TGTGCCAGCAGTGAAGCGCTTCCGGGGAATGAGCAGTTCTTC. Amino acid sequence: CASSEALPGNEQFF.

The chain links TRBV7-2 to TRBJ2-1, with 13 bases that match TRBD2. The CDR3 runs 17 residues. Germline V CDR1 and CDR2: SGHTA, FQGNSA. With V trimmed by 2 bases and J by 1 base, 2 bases remained unmatched. CDR3 sequence (DNA): TGTGCCAGCAGCTTATCGACTAGCGGGGGGTCCTACAATGAGCAGTTCTTC. It encodes CASSLSTSGGSYNEQFF.

This clonotype was observed a handful of times. The J gene is TRBJ1-2, the V gene TRBV6-5, with 12 nucleotides matching TRBD1. Germline V gene sequence: CDR1 MNHEY, CDR2 SVGAGI. Germline trimming cut 2 bases from V and 9 bases from J; bases unmatched to any gene: 13. The CDR3 totals 17 residues. The CDR3 nucleotides are TGTGCCAGCAGTTACGCTCGGGACAGGGGGCGCGCCAGGAGCTACACCTTC. Translation: CASSYARDRGRARSYTF.

This clonotype was observed many times. The rearrangement links TRBV6-1 to TRBJ2-2; no firm D call. CDR3 length: 15 residues. The germline V gene has CDR1 MNHNS and CDR2 SASEGT. V was pared by 6 bases and J by 4 bases, with 15 bases between. The CDR3 protein is CASRRGDGPTGELFF. Written as DNA, the CDR3 is TGTGCCAGCAGGAGAGGCGATGGGCCCACCGGGGAGCTGTTTTTT.

This clonotype appeared many times. The rearrangement joins TRBV7-2 to TRBJ2-7; maybe TRBD1 (6 bases). The germline gives CDR1 SGHTA, CDR2 FQGNSA. CDR3 size: 14 residues. V was trimmed by 5 bases and J by 2 bases, leaving 13 bases between them. The CDR3 loop reads CASSRTTGAYEQYF. In nucleotides, the CDR3 is TGTGCCAGCAGCCGAACGACAGGAGCCTACGAGCAGTACTTC.

DNA for the CDR3: TGTGCCACCCGGGACAGGGGGCGATTTTCTCCTGGCTACACCTTC. It specifies CATRDRGRFSPGYTF. The V and J genes are TRBV6-1 and TRBJ1-2; TRBD1 matches at 12 bases. The V gene's germline CDR1 is MNHNS and CDR2 SASEGT. This CDR3 is 15 amino acids long. Trimming at V came to 10 bases and at J to 7 bases, leaving 13 bases not matched to a gene.

This clonotype came up a few times. This chain links TRBV7-2 with TRBJ1-1, with D uncertain. The germline V gene has CDR1 SGHTA and CDR2 FQGNSA. Trimming left V 5 bases short and J 7 bases short, with 11 bases between. The CDR3 runs 12 residues. In DNA form, the CDR3 reads TGTGCCAGCAGCCACACGGGTCTTGAAGCTTTCTTT. Translating gives CASSHTGLEAFF.

This clonotype was found a few times. The chain is built from TRBV6-1 and TRBJ2-3; 10 bases are a match to TRBD2. This CDR3 has 17 residues. The germline V gene has CDR1 MNHNS and CDR2 SASEGT. Trimming cost V 7 bases and J 6 bases; bases outside gene matches: 16. For the CDR3, the DNA is TGTGCCAGCATCTCCTCTGGTTCTAGCGGGGGAGGCGATACGCAGTATTTT. It is translated as CASISSGSSGGGDTQYF.

This clonotype came up a few times. The chain combines TRBV2 with TRBJ2-1; 8 bases map to TRBD1. The J segment lost 6 bases and the V segment lost 5 bases, leaving 9 bases of the junction unmatched. CDR1 SNHLY and CDR2 FYNNEI come from the germline V gene. The CDR3 consists of 15 residues. The DNA of the CDR3 is TGTGCCAGCAGTACCACGGACAGGGTTGTCAATGAGCAGTTCTTC. This translates into CASSTTDRVVNEQFF.